This TCR beta chain was obtained from a study of shared clonotypes between healthy human individuals. The germline gives CDR1 PRHDT, CDR2 FYEKMQ (reference sequence). The V and J ends lost 0 bases and 0 bases respectively, with 8 bases between them. This CDR3 spans 15 amino acids. Here immunoSEQ multiplex PCR was the method, and the copy in TCRdb shows in-frame clones only, minus some. This table has around 700,000 clones, about three quarters appearing once. The J gene is TRBJ1-1, the V gene TRBV13, with D unresolved. This TCR was sampled from a woman aged 25-40 years in good health. What was sequenced was memory CD4+ T cells sorted from blood. The subset here: CD45RA-negative fraction. This chain's CDR3 is CASSLGGRMNTEAFF. CDR3 nucleotides: TGTGCCAGCAGCTTAGGTGGCCGAATGAACACTGAAGCTTTCTTT.